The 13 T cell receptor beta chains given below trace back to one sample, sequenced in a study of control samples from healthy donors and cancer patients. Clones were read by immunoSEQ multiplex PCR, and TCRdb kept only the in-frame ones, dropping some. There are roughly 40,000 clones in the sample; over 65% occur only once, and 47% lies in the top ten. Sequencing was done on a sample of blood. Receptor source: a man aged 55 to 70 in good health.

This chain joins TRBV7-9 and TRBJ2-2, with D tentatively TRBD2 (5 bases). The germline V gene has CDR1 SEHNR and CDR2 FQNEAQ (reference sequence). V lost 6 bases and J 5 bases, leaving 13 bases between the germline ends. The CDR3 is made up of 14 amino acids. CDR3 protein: CASSQDGGTGELFF. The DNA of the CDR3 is TGTGCCAGCAGTCAGGACGGCGGGACCGGGGAGCTGTTTTTT.

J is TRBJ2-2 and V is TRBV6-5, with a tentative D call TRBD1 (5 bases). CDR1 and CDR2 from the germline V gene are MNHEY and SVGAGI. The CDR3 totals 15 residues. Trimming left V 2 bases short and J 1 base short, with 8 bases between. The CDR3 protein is CASSYQGQNTGELFF. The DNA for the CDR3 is TGTGCCAGCAGTTACCAAGGACAGAACACCGGGGAGCTGTTTTTT.

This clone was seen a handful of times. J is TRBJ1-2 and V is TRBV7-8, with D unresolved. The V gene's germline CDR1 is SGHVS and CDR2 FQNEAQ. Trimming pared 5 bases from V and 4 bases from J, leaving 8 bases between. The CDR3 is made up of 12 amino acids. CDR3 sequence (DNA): TGTGCCAGCAGCCCAATCCTCTATGGCTACACCTTC. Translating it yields CASSPILYGYTF.

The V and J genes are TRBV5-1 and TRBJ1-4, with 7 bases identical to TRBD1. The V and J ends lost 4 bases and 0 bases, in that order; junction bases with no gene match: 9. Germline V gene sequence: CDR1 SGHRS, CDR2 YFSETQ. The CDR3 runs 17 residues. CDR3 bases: TGCGCCAGCAGCCATACAGGGGATGGGACAACTAATGAAAAACTGTTTTTT. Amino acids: CASSHTGDGTTNEKLFF. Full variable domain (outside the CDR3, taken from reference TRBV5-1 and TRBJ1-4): KAGVTQTPRYLIKTRGQQVTLSCSPISGHRSVSWYQQTPGQGLQFLFEYFSETQRNKGNFPGRFSGRQFSNSRSEMNVSTLELGDSALYLCASSHTGDGTTNEKLFFGSGTQLSVL.

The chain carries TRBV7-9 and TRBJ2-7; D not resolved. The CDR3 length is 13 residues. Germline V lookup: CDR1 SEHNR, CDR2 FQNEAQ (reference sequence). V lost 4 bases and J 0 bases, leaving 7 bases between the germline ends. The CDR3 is CASSSTTSYEQYF. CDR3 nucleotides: TGTGCCAGCAGCTCTACTACCTCCTACGAGCAGTACTTC. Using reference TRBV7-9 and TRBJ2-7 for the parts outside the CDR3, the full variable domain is DTGVSQNPRHKITKRGQNVTFRCDPISEHNRLYWYRQTLGQGPEFLTYFQNEAQLEKSRLLSDRFSAERPKGSFSTLEIQRTEQGDSAMYLCASSSTTSYEQYFGPGTRLTVT.

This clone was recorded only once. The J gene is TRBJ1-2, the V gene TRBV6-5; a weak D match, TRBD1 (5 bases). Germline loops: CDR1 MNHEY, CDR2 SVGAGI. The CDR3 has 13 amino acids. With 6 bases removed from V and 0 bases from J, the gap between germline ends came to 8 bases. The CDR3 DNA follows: TGTGCCAGCAGCGACAGCTCTAACTATGGCTACACCTTC. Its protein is CASSDSSNYGYTF.

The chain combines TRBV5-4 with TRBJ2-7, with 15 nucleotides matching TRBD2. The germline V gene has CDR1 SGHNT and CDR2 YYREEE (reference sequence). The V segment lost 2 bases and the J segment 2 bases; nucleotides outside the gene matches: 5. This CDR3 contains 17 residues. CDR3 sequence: CASSLGTSGRRTYEQYF. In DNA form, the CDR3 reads TGTGCCAGCAGCTTAGGGACTAGCGGGAGGAGAACCTACGAGCAGTACTTC.

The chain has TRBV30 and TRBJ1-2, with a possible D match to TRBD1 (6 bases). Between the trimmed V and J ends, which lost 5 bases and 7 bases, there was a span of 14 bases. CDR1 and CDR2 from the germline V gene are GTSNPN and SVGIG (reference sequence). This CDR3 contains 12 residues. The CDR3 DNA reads TGTGCCTGGGAGGGGACGGGGGCTGGCTACACCTTC. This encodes CAWEGTGAGYTF.

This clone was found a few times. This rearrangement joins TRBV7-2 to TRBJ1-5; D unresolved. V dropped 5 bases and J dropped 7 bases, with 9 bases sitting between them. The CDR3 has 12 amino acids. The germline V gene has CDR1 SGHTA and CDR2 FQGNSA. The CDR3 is CASSPFGQPQHF. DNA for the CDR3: TGTGCCAGCAGCCCATTCGGACAGCCCCAGCATTTT.

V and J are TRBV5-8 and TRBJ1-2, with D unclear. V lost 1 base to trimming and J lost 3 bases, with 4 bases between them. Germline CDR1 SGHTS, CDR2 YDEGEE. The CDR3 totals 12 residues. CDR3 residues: CASSLFDYGYTF. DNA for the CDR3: TGTGCCAGCAGCTTGTTTGACTATGGCTACACCTTC.

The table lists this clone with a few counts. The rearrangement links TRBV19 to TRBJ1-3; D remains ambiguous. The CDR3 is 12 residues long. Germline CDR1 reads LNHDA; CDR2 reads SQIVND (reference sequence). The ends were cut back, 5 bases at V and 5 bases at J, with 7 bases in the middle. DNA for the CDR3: TGTGCCAGTAGTGCGACTAGAAACACCATATATTTT. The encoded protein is CASSATRNTIYF.

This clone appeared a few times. The CDR3 DNA follows: TGCAGCGTTGGTGTCCGGGGGGTTGGCTACACCTTC. This translates into CSVGVRGVGYTF. The chain recombines TRBV29-1 with TRBJ1-2; TRBD1 is a possible D gene (5 bases). The CDR3 sequence is 12 residues long. In germline, CDR1 is SQVTM, CDR2 ANQGSEA. Trimming took 4 bases from V and 7 from J, leaving 13 bases between them. Together with reference TRBV29-1 and TRBJ1-2, the CDR3 gives the full variable domain: SAVISQKPSRDICQRGTSLTIQCQVDSQVTMMFWYRQQPGQSLTLIATANQGSEATYESGFVIDKFPISRPNLTFSTLTVSNMSPEDSSIYLCSVGVRGVGYTFGSGTRLTVV.

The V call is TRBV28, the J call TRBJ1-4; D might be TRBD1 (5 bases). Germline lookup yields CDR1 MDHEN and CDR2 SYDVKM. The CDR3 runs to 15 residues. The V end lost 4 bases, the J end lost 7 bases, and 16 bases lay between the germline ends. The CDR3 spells CASSSSGTMGEKLFF. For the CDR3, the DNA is TGTGCCAGCAGTTCCTCCGGGACGATGGGTGAAAAACTGTTTTTT.